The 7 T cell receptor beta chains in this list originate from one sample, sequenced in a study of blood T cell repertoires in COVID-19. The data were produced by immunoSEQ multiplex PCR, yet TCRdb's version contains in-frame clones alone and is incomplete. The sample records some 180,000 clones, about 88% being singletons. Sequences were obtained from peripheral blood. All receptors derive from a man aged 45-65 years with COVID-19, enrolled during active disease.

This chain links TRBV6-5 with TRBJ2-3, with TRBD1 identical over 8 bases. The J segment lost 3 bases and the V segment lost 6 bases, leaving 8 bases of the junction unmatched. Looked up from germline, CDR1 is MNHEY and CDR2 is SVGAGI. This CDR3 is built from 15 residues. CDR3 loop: CASSHGQGATDTQYF. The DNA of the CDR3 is TGTGCCAGCAGCCACGGACAGGGAGCGACAGATACGCAGTATTTT.

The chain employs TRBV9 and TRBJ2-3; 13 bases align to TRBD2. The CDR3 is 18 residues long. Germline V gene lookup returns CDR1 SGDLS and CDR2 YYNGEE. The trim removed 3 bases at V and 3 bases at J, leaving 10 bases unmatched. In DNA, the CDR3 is TGTGCCAGCAGCGCCGATCACTGGACTAGCGGGGGAACAGATACGCAGTATTTT. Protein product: CASSADHWTSGGTDTQYF.

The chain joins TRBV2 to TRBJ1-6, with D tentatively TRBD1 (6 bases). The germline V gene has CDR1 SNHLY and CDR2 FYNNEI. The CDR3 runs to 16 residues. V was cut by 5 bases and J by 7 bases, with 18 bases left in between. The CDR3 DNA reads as TGTGCCAGCAGTAATTATTACAGGGCTGGAAATTCACCCCTCCACTTT. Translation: CASSNYYRAGNSPLHF. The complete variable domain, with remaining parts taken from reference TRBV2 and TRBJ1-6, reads EPEVTQTPSHQVTQMGQEVILRCVPISNHLYFYWYRQILGQKVEFLVSFYNNEISEKSEIFDDQFSVERPDGSNFTLKIRSTKLEDSAMYFCASSNYYRAGNSPLHFGNGTRLTVT.

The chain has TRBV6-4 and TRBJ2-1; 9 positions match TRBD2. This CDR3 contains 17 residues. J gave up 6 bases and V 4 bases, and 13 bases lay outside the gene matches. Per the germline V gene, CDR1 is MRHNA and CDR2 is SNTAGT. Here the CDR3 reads CASSVAPPSGVSNEQFF. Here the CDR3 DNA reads TGTGCCAGCAGTGTCGCCCCACCTAGCGGGGTCTCCAATGAGCAGTTCTTC.

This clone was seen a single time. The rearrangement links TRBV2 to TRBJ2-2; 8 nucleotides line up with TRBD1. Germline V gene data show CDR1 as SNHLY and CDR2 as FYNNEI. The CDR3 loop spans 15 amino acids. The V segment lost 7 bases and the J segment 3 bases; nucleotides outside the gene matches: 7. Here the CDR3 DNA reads TGTGCCAGCATGTGGCAGGGGGCTTACACCGGGGAGCTGTTTTTT. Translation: CASMWQGAYTGELFF.

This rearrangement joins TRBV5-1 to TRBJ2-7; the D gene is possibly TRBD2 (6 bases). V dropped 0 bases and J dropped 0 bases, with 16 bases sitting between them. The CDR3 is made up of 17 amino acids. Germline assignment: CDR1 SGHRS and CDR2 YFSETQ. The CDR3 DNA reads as TGCGCCAGCAGCTTGGCTTTAGCGGTCCAGAGCTCCTACGAGCAGTACTTC. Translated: CASSLALAVQSSYEQYF.

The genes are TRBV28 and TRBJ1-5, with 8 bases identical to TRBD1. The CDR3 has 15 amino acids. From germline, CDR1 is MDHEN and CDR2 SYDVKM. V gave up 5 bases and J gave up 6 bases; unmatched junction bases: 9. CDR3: CASSQGTGRIQPQHF. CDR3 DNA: TGTGCCAGCAGTCAAGGGACAGGTCGGATTCAGCCCCAGCATTTT.